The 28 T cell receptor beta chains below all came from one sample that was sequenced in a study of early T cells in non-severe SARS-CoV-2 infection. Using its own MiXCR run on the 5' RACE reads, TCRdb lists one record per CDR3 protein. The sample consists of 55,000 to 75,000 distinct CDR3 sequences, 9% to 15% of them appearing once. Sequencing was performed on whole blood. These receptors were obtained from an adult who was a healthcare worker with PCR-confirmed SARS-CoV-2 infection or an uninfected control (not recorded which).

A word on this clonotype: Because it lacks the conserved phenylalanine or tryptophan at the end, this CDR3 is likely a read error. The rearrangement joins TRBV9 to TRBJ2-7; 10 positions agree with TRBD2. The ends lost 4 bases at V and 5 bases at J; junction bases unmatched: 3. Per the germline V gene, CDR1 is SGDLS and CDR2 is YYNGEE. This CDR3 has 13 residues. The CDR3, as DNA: TGTGCCAGCAGCCTTCTAGCGGGAGACGAGCAGTACTCC. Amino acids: CASSLLAGDEQYS.

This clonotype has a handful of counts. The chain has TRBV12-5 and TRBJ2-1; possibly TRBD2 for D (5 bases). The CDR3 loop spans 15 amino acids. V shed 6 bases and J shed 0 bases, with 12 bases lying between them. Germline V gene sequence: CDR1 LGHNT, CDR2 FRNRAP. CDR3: CASGPGSRSYNEQFF. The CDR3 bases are TGTGCTAGTGGCCCGGGGAGCCGCTCCTACAATGAGCAGTTCTTC.

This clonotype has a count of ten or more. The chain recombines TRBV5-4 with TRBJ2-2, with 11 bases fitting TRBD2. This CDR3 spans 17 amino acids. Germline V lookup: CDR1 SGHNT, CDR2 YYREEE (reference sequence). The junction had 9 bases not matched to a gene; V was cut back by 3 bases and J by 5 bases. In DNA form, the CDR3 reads TGTGCCAGCAGCTCACCTCTAGCGGGAGGTCGGACCGGGGAGCTGTTTTTT. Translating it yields CASSSPLAGGRTGELFF.

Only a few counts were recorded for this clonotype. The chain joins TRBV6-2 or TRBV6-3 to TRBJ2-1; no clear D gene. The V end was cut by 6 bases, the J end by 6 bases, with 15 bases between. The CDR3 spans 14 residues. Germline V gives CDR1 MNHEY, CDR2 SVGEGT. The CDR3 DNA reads TGTGCCAGCAGCCTTGACCCCCGTTTCAATGAGCAGTTCTTC. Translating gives CASSLDPRFNEQFF.

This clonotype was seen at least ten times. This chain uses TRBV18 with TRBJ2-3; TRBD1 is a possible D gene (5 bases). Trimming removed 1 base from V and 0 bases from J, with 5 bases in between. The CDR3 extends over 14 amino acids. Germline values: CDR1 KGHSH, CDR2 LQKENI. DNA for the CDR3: TGTGCCAGCTCACCACAGGGGAGCACAGATACGCAGTATTTT. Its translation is CASSPQGSTDTQYF.

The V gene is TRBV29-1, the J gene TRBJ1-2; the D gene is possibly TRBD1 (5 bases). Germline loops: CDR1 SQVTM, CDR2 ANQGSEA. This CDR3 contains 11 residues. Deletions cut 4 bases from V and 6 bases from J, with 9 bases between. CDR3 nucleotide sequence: TGCAGCGTTGCGGGGGAGGATGGCTACACCTTC. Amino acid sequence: CSVAGEDGYTF.

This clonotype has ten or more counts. The DNA of the CDR3 is TGTGCCATTGGACAGGGGGCATGGTATGGCTACACCTTC. Protein: CAIGQGAWYGYTF. The V call is TRBV10-3, the J call TRBJ1-2, with 11 bases matching TRBD1. Losses at the gene ends were 9 bases for V and 5 bases for J; bases not matched to a gene: 5. Germline loops: CDR1 ENHRY, CDR2 SYGVKD. The CDR3 contains 13 residues.

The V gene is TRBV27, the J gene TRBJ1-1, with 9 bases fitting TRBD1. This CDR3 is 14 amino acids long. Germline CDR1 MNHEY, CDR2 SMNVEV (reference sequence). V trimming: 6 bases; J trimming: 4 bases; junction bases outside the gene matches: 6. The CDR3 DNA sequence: TGTGCCAGCAGGTGGACAGGGGTTGCCACTGAAGCTTTCTTT. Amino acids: CASRWTGVATEAFF.

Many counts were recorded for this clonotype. The CDR3: CASSEAGDPPNEQFF. DNA for the CDR3: TGTGCCAGCAGTGAAGCGGGAGACCCTCCCAATGAGCAGTTCTTC. This chain connects TRBV6-1 to TRBJ2-1; tentatively, D is TRBD2 (5 bases). The CDR3 totals 15 residues. Germline V gene lookup returns CDR1 MNHNS and CDR2 SASEGT. Trimming took off 0 bases at V and 6 bases at J, with 12 bases between the two ends.

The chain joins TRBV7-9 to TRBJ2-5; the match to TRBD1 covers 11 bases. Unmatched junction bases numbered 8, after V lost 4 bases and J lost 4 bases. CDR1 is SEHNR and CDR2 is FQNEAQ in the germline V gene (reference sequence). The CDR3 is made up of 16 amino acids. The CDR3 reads CASSWGQGELAETQYF. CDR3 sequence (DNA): TGTGCCAGCAGCTGGGGACAGGGGGAATTGGCAGAGACCCAGTACTTC.

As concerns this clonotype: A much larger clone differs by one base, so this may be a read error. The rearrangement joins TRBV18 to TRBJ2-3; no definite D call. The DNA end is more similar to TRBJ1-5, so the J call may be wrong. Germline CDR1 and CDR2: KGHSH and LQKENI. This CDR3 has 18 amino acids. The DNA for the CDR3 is TGTGCCAGCTCACCCAGATCCTCGACTAGCGGGAGCACAGACACGCAGCATTTT. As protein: CASSPRSSTSGSTDTQHF.

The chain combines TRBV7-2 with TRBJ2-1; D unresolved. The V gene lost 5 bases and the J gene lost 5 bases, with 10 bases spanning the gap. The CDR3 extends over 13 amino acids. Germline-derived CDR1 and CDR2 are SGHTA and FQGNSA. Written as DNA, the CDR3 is TGTGCCAGCAGCCCGTATTTAAACAATGAGCAGTTCTTC. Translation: CASSPYLNNEQFF.

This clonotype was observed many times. CDR3 DNA: TGTGCCAGCAGTCCAGACGGAACCTACGAGCAGTACTTC. It is translated as CASSPDGTYEQYF. The J gene is TRBJ2-7, the V gene TRBV27, with unresolved D. This CDR3 is built from 13 residues. The germline CDR1 and CDR2 sequences are MNHEY and SMNVEV (reference sequence). Trimming took 5 bases from V and 2 from J, leaving 10 bases between them.

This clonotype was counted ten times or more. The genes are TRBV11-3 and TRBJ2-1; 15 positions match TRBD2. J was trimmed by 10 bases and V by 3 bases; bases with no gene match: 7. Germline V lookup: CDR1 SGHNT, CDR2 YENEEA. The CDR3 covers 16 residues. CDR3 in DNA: TGTGCCAGCAGCTTGTGGACTAGCGGGAGGGCGAGCGAGCAGTTCTTC. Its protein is CASSLWTSGRASEQFF.

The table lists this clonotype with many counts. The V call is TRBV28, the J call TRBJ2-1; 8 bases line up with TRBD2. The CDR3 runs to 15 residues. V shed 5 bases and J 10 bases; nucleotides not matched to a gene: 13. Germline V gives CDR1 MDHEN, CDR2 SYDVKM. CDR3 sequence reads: CASSASGRKTNEQFF. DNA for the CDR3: TGTGCCAGCAGTGCCAGCGGGAGAAAGACTAACGAGCAGTTCTTC.

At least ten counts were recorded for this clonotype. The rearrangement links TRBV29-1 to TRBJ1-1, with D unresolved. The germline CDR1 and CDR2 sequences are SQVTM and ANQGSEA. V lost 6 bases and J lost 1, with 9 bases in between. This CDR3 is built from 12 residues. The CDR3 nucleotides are TGCAGCGTCCCGGGAGGGAACACTGAAGCTTTCTTT. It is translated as CSVPGGNTEAFF.

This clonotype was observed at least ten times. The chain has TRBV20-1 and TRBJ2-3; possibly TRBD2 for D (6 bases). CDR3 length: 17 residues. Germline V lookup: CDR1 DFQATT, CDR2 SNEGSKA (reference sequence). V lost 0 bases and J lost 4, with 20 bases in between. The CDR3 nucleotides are TGCAGTGCTAGAGAAGTAACTAGCATGAGGGTCGCAGATACGCAGTATTTT. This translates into CSAREVTSMRVADTQYF.

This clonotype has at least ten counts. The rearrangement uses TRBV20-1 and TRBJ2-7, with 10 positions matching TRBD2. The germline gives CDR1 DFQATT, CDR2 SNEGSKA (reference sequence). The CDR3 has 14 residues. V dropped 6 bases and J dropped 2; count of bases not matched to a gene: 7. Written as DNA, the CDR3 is TGCAGTGCACTTCTAGCGGGAGCCCCCTACGAGCAGTACTTC. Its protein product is CSALLAGAPYEQYF.

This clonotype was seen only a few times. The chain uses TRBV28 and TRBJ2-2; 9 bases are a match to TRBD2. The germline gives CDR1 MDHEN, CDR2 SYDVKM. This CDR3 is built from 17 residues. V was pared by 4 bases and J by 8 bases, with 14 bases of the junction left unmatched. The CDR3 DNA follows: TGTGCCAGCAGTTCCGCCGGGACTAGCAGTTCGATTGGGGAGCTGTTTTTT. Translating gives CASSSAGTSSSIGELFF.

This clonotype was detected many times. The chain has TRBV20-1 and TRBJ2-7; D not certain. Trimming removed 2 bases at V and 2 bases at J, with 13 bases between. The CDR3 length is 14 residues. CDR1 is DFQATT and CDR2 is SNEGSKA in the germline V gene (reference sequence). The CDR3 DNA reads TGCAGTGCTAGATCTCAGATTAGAACCTACGAGCAGTACTTC. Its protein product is CSARSQIRTYEQYF.

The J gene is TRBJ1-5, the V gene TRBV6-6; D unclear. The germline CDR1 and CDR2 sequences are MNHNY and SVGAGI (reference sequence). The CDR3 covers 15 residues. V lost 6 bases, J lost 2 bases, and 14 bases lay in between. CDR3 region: CASRHTLVGNQPQHF. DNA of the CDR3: TGTGCCAGCAGGCACACTCTTGTAGGCAATCAGCCCCAGCATTTT.

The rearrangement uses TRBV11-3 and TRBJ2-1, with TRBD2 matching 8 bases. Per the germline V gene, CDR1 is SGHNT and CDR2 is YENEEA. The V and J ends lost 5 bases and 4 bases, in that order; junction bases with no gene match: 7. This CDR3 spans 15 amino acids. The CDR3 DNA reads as TGTGCCAGCAGCCGAAGCGGGAGTGGTTACAATGAGCAGTTCTTC. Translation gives CASSRSGSGYNEQFF.

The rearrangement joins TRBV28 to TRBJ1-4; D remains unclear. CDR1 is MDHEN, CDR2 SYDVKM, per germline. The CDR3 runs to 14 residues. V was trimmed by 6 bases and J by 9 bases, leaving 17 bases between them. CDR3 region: CASRTYGVRKKLFF. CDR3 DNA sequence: TGTGCCAGCAGGACTTACGGGGTTCGGAAAAAACTGTTTTTT. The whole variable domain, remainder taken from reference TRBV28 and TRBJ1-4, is DVKVTQSSRYLVKRTGEKVFLECVQDMDHENMFWYRQDPGLGLRLIYFSYDVKMKEKGDIPEGYSVSREKKERFSLILESASTNQTSMYLCASRTYGVRKKLFFGSGTQLSVL.

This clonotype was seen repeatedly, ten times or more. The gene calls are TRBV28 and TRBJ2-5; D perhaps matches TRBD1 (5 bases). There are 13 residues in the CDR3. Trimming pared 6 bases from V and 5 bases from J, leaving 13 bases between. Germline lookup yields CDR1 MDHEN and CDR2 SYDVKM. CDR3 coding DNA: TGTGCCAGCAGAGTACAAAAGGGGGAGACCCAGTACTTC. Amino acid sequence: CASRVQKGETQYF.

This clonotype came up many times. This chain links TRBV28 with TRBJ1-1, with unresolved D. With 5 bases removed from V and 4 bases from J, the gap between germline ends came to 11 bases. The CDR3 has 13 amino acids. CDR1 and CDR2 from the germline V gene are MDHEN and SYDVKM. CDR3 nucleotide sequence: TGTGCCAGCAGTCCTGCGGTGGGCACTGAAGCTTTCTTT. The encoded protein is CASSPAVGTEAFF. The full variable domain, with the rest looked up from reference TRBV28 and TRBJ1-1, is DVKVTQSSRYLVKRTGEKVFLECVQDMDHENMFWYRQDPGLGLRLIYFSYDVKMKEKGDIPEGYSVSREKKERFSLILESASTNQTSMYLCASSPAVGTEAFFGQGTRLTVV.

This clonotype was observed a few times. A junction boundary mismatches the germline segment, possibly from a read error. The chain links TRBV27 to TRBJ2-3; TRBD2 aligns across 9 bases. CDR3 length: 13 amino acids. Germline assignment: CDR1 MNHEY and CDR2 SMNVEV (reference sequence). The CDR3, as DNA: TGTGCCAGCGGTTTAGCGGGGGTGGATACGCAGTATTTT. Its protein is CASGLAGVDTQYF.

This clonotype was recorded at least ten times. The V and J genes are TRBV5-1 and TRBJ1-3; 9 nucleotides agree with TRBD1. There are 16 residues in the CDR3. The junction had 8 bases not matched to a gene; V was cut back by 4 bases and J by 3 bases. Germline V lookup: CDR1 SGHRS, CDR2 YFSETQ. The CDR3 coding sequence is TGCGCCAGCAGCAATCGGGGGACAGGGAGTGGAAACACCATATATTTT. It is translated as CASSNRGTGSGNTIYF. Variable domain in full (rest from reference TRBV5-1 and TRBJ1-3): KAGVTQTPRYLIKTRGQQVTLSCSPISGHRSVSWYQQTPGQGLQFLFEYFSETQRNKGNFPGRFSGRQFSNSRSEMNVSTLELGDSALYLCASSNRGTGSGNTIYFGEGSWLTVV.

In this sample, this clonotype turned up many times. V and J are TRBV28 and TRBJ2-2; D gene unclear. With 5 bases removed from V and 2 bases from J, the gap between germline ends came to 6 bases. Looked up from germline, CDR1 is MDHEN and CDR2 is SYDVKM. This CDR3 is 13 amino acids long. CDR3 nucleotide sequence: TGTGCCAGCAGTAAAATCAACACCGGGGAGCTGTTTTTT. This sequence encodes CASSKINTGELFF.